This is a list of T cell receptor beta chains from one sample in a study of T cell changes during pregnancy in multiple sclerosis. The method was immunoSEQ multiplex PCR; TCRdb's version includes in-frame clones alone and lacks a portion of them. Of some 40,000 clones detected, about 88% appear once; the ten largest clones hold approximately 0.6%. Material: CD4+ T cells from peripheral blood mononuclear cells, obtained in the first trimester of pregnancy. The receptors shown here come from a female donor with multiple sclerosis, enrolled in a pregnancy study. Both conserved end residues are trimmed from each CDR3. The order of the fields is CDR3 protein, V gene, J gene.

cdr3_aa: ASSPGTGHTRVY
v_call: TRBV27
j_call: TRBJ2-7

cdr3_aa: ASSLDLFGGYT
v_call: TRBV5-4
j_call: TRBJ1-2

cdr3_aa: AWSVRNTGELF
v_call: TRBV30
j_call: TRBJ2-2

cdr3_aa: ASSYDSGISEAF
v_call: TRBV6-5
j_call: TRBJ1-1

cdr3_aa: AWSVGRAGNTEAF
v_call: TRBV30
j_call: TRBJ1-1

cdr3_aa: SVEDQTGKAF
v_call: TRBV29-1
j_call: TRBJ1-1

cdr3_aa: ARGGLPPF
v_call: TRBV6-5
j_call: TRBJ1-1

cdr3_aa: ASSSARGYT
v_call: TRBV28
j_call: TRBJ1-2

cdr3_aa: ASSLAPENTGELF
v_call: TRBV5-1
j_call: TRBJ2-2

cdr3_aa: ASSLAGGTLHNEQF
v_call: TRBV7-2
j_call: TRBJ2-1

cdr3_aa: ASSTLSGRETQY
v_call: TRBV11-2
j_call: TRBJ2-5

cdr3_aa: ASSQHSRGSYEQY
v_call: TRBV14
j_call: TRBJ2-7

cdr3_aa: ASSRRGDTQY
v_call: TRBV6-5
j_call: TRBJ2-3

cdr3_aa: SARKGISYNEQF
v_call: TRBV29-1
j_call: TRBJ2-1

cdr3_aa: ASSESGPRETQY
v_call: TRBV25-1
j_call: TRBJ2-5

cdr3_aa: ASSPGAGGTDTQY
v_call: TRBV18
j_call: TRBJ2-3

cdr3_aa: ASNSSPGLAGAVYQETQY
v_call: TRBV28
j_call: TRBJ2-5

cdr3_aa: AWSPLSEAF
v_call: TRBV30
j_call: TRBJ1-1

cdr3_aa: ASGLTGGGNTIY
v_call: TRBV9
j_call: TRBJ1-3

cdr3_aa: ATSRDRRTGDTGELF
v_call: TRBV15
j_call: TRBJ2-2

cdr3_aa: AISTSGRSFNEQY
v_call: TRBV10-3
j_call: TRBJ2-7

cdr3_aa: ASMRGGLAGRVRDTQY
v_call: TRBV2
j_call: TRBJ2-3

cdr3_aa: ASSYSMSGGKNEQY
v_call: TRBV6-5
j_call: TRBJ2-7

cdr3_aa: ASSLGGVNTEAF
v_call: TRBV28
j_call: TRBJ1-1

cdr3_aa: ASSVQPPGDGANVLT
v_call: TRBV27
j_call: TRBJ2-6

cdr3_aa: ASKVAVSTDTQY
v_call: TRBV19
j_call: TRBJ2-3

cdr3_aa: ASSQDGGTQY
v_call: TRBV4-1
j_call: TRBJ2-3

cdr3_aa: SVGQPWGEAF
v_call: TRBV29-1
j_call: TRBJ1-1

cdr3_aa: SSIQGRETQY
v_call: TRBV29-1
j_call: TRBJ2-5